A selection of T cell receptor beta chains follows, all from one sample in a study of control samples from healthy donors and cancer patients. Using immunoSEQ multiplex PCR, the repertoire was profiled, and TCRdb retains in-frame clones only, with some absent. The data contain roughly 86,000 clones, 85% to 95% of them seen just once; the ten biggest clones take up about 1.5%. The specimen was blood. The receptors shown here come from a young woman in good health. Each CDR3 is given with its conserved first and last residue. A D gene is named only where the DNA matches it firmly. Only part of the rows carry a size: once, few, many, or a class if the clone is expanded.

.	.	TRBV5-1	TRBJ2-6	CASSFGTNSGANVLTF	TGCGCCAGCAGCTTTGGGACCAACTCTGGGGCCAACGTCCTGACTTTC
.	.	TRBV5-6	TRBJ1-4	CASSLQGTNEKLFF	TGTGCCAGCAGCTTACAGGGAACTAATGAAAAACTGTTTTTT
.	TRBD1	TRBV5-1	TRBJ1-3	CASSLAGGHSGNTIYF	TGCGCCAGCAGCTTGGCAGGGGGCCATTCTGGAAACACCATATATTTT
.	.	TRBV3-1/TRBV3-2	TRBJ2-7	CASSHGAAGEQYF	TGTGCCAGCAGCCATGGCGCCGCGGGCGAGCAGTACTTC
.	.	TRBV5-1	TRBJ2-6	CASQVSGANVLTF	TGCGCCAGTCAGGTCTCTGGGGCCAACGTCCTGACTTTC
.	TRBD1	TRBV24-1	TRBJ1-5	CATSDRGRGSSQPQHF	TGTGCCACCAGTGACCGAGGCAGGGGGTCTTCTCAGCCCCAGCATTTT
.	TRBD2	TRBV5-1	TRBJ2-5	CASTLASGVQETQYF	TGCGCCAGCACCCTTGCTAGCGGGGTCCAAGAGACCCAGTACTTC
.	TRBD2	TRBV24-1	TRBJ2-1	CATSDLASGSSYNEQFF	TGTGCCACCAGTGATTTGGCTAGCGGGAGTTCCTACAATGAGCAGTTCTTC
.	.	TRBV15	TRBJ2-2	CATSMVTGELFF	TGTGCCACCAGCATGGTCACCGGGGAGCTGTTTTTT
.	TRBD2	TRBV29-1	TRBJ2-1	CSVGHSGGLYNEQFF	TGCAGCGTAGGTCATAGCGGGGGCCTCTACAATGAGCAGTTCTTC
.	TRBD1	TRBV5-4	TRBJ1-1	CASRKTGGTEAFF	TGTGCCAGCAGAAAAACAGGGGGCACTGAAGCTTTCTTT
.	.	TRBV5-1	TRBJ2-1	CASSLELASYNEQFF	TGCGCCAGCAGCTTGGAGCTAGCCTCCTACAATGAGCAGTTCTTC
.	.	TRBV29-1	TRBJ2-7	CSVGEGLEQYF	TGCAGCGTTGGGGAAGGACTCGAGCAGTACTTC
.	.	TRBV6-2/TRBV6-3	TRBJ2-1	CASSLWGDSPREQFF	TGTGCCAGCAGCCTTTGGGGGGATTCCCCGAGAGAGCAGTTCTTC
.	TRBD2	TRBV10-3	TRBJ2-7	CAISDGPSGRAGIPYEQYF	TGTGCCATCAGTGATGGTCCTAGCGGGAGGGCCGGAATACCCTACGAGCAGTACTTC
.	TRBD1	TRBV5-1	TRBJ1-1	CASSPDRGTEAFF	TGCGCCAGCAGCCCCGACAGGGGGACTGAAGCTTTCTTT
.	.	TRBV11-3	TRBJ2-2	CASSRTGELFF	TGTGCCAGCTCTCGCACCGGGGAGCTGTTTTTT
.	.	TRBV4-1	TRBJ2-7	CASSPTTVPYVQYF	TGCGCCAGCAGCCCGACGACGGTTCCCTATGTGCAGTACTTC
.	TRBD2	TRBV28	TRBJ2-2	CASRSPSGSMIGELFF	TGTGCCAGCAGGTCCCCTAGCGGGAGCATGATCGGGGAGCTGTTTTTT
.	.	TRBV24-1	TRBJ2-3	CATSDLRYTQYF	TGTGCCACCAGTGATTTGAGGTATACGCAGTATTTT
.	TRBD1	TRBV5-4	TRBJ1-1	CASSLWTGAGTEAFF	TGTGCCAGCAGCCTATGGACAGGGGCAGGAACTGAAGCTTTCTTT
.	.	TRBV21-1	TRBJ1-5	CASTHSLGQRVSNQPQHF	TGTGCCAGCACCCACAGCCTAGGACAGAGAGTTAGCAATCAGCCCCAGCATTTT
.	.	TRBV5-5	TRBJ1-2	CASSLDSLGGYTF	TGTGCCAGCAGCTTAGACAGTTTGGGAGGCTACACCTTC
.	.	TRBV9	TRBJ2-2	CASSVGSQRSTGELFF	TGTGCCAGCAGCGTAGGATCCCAAAGGTCGACCGGGGAGCTGTTTTTT
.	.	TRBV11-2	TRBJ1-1	CASSFQGGGTEAFF	TGTGCCAGCAGCTTCCAGGGAGGGGGCACTGAAGCTTTCTTT
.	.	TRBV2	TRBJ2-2	CASSSDRQKAGELFF	TGTGCCAGCAGTTCCGACAGGCAGAAGGCCGGGGAGCTGTTTTTT
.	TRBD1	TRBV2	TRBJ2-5	CASSRDSQETQYF	TGTGCCAGCAGCCGGGACAGCCAAGAGACCCAGTACTTC
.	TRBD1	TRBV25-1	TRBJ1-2	CASSDTYRGSYGYTF	TGTGCCAGCAGTGACACATACAGGGGGTCCTATGGCTACACCTTC
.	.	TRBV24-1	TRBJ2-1	CATSDLGGQSSYNEQFF	TGTGCCACCAGTGATTTGGGGGGACAAAGCTCCTACAATGAGCAGTTCTTC
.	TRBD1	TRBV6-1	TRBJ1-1	CASSDFRGRTEAFF	TGTGCCAGCAGTGATTTCAGGGGGCGGACTGAAGCTTTCTTT
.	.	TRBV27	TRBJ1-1	CASRPRGVLNTEAFF	TGTGCCAGCAGGCCCCGTGGGGTGTTGAACACTGAAGCTTTCTTT
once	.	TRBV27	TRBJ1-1	CASSRGGGGTEAFF	TGTGCCAGCAGCCGAGGGGGAGGGGGCACTGAAGCTTTCTTT
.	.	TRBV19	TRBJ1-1	CASSIGGAGTEAFF	TGTGCCAGTAGTATCGGAGGGGCGGGTACTGAAGCTTTCTTT
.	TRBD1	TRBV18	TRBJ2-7	CASSPGTGPSYEQYF	TGTGCCAGCTCACCCGGGACAGGGCCCTCCTACGAGCAGTACTTC
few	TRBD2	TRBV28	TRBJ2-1	CASSTPAGGSYNEQFF	TGTGCCAGCAGTACCCCAGCGGGGGGGTCCTACAATGAGCAGTTCTTC
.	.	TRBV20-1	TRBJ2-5	CSASGRLDSVGFSQETQYF	TGCAGTGCTAGTGGGAGGTTGGACTCAGTGGGATTTTCCCAAGAGACCCAGTACTTC
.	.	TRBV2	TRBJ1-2	CASSPDGGQGYGYTF	TGTGCCAGCAGCCCAGATGGGGGGCAGGGCTATGGCTACACCTTC
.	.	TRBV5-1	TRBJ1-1	CASSFLIDTEAFF	TGCGCCAGCAGCTTCTTGATAGACACTGAAGCTTTCTTT
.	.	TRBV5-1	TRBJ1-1	CASSFSGENTEAFF	TGCGCCAGCAGCTTCTCAGGAGAGAACACTGAAGCTTTCTTT
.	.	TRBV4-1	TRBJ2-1	CASSQGEPGYNEQFF	TGCGCCAGCAGCCAAGGCGAACCGGGCTACAATGAGCAGTTCTTC
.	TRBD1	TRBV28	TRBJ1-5	CASSWTGNQPQHF	TGTGCCAGCAGTTGGACAGGGAATCAGCCCCAGCATTTT
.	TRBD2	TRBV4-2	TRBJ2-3	CASSQGSKLTSGSADTQYF	TGTGCCAGCAGCCAAGGCTCCAAACTGACTAGCGGGAGTGCAGATACGCAGTATTTT
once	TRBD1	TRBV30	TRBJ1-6	CAWTISGTGRSPLHF	TGTGCCTGGACCATATCCGGGACAGGTCGTTCACCCCTCCACTTT
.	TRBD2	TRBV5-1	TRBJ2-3	CASSQGSTSGGSDTQYF	TGCGCCAGCAGCCAAGGGTCAACTAGCGGGGGTTCAGATACGCAGTATTTT
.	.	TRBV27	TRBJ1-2	CASSLGQRRNFWGYTF	TGTGCCAGCAGTTTAGGGCAGAGGCGGAACTTTTGGGGCTACACCTTC
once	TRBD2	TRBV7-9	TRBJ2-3	CASSPRKREGDTQYF	TGTGCCAGCAGCCCAAGAAAGCGGGAGGGAGATACGCAGTATTTT
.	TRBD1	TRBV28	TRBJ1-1	CASSFSRTGFTEAFF	TGTGCCAGCAGTTTCTCCAGGACAGGGTTCACTGAAGCTTTCTTT
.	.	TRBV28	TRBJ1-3	CASSDQQGLGNTIYF	TGTGCCAGCAGTGATCAACAGGGACTTGGAAACACCATATATTTT
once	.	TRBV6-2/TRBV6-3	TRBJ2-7	CASSSSVRGPYEQYF	TGTGCCAGCAGTTCAAGTGTCAGGGGACCCTACGAGCAGTACTTC
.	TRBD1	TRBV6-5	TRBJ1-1	CASSLQGAGNTEAFF	TGTGCCAGCAGTCTACAGGGGGCCGGGAACACTGAAGCTTTCTTT
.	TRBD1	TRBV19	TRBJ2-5	CASTLGQGARETQYF	TGTGCCAGTACACTCGGACAGGGGGCACGGGAGACCCAGTACTTC